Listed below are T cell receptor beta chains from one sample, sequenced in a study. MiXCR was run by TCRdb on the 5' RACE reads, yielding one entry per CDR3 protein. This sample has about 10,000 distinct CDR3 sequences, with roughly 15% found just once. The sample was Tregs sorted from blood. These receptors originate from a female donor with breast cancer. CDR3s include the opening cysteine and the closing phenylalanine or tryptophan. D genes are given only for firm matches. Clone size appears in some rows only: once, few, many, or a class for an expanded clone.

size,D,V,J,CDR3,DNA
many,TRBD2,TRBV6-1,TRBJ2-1,CASSETSEGEQFF,TGTGCCAGCAGTGAAACTAGCGAGGGTGAGCAGTTCTTC
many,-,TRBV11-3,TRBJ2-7,CASSLESTDSYEQYF,TGTGCCAGCAGCTTAGAGAGTACAGACTCCTACGAGCAGTACTTC
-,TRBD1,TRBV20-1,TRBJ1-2,CSALGQSLYGYTF,TGCAGTGCTCTGGGACAGTCACTCTATGGCTACACCTTC
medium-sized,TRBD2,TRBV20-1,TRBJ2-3,CSARLSGRNTDTQYF,TGCAGTGCTAGACTGAGCGGGAGAAACACAGATACGCAGTATTTT
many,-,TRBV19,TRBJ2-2,CASSMLFGQPNTGELFF,TGTGCCAGTAGTATGTTATTCGGACAGCCGAACACCGGGGAGCTGTTTTTT
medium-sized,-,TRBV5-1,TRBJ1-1,CASSLVEDTEAFF,TGCGCCAGCAGCTTGGTGGAGGACACTGAAGCTTTCTTT
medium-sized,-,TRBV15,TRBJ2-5,CATSRDRDVQETQYF,TGTGCCACCAGCAGAGATCGGGACGTCCAAGAGACCCAGTACTTC
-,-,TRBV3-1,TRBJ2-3,CASSQGVSVTDTQYF,TGTGCCAGCAGCCAAGGCGTATCTGTCACAGATACGCAGTATTTT
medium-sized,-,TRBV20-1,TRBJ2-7,CSARKLVGPYEQYF,TGCAGTGCTAGAAAACTAGTCGGGCCCTACGAGCAGTACTTC
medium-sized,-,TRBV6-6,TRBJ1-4,CASKSGGQLKLFF,TGTGCCAGCAAAAGCGGCGGACAGTTAAAACTGTTTTTT
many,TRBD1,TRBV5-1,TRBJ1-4,CASSLGQEAEKLFF,TGCGCCAGCAGCCTGGGACAGGAGGCTGAAAAACTGTTTTTT
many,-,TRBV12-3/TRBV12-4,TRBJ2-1,CASSPERERSYNEQFF,TGTGCCAGCAGTCCAGAACGGGAGCGCTCCTACAATGAGCAGTTCTTC
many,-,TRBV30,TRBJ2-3,CAWIPFYAGRRVDTQYF,TGTGCCTGGATTCCCTTCTATGCAGGTCGGAGGGTAGATACGCAGTATTTT
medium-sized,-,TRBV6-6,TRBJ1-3,CASSSPGTFGNTIYF,TGTGCCAGCAGTTCTCCAGGGACTTTTGGAAACACCATATATTTT